A selection of T cell receptor beta chains follows, all from one sample in a study of blood T cells in healthy people across ages. From the 5' RACE reads, TCRdb called clonotypes with MiXCR, one entry per CDR3 protein. The repertoire holds hundreds of thousands of distinct CDR3 sequences, with more than 25% as singletons. Sequencing was carried out using blood. The source of these receptors is a woman older than 75 in good health. The CDR3 runs from the conserved cysteine through the conserved F or W. The D gene is left open where the match is weak. Size values are once, few and many counts, or a class for expanded clones, and some rows have none.

d_call: -
j_call: TRBJ2-1
v_call: TRBV11-2
clone_size: -
cdr3_aa: CASEGINYEQFF
cdr3_nt: TGTGCCAGCGAGGGTATCAACTACGAGCAGTTCTTC

d_call: -
j_call: TRBJ2-5
v_call: TRBV20-1
clone_size: many
cdr3_aa: CSARGIGGRDQETQYF
cdr3_nt: TGCAGTGCTAGAGGAATAGGCGGGCGGGACCAAGAGACCCAGTACTTC

d_call: TRBD2
j_call: TRBJ2-1
v_call: TRBV20-1
clone_size: -
cdr3_aa: CSAILRGNEQFF
cdr3_nt: TGCAGTGCCATACTGCGGGGGAATGAGCAGTTCTTC

d_call: TRBD2
j_call: TRBJ2-1
v_call: TRBV7-2
clone_size: few
cdr3_aa: CASSAGTSGGTDEQFF
cdr3_nt: TGTGCCAGCAGCGCCGGGACTAGCGGGGGGACCGATGAGCAGTTCTTC

d_call: -
j_call: TRBJ2-5
v_call: TRBV7-9
clone_size: -
cdr3_aa: CASAWVETQYF
cdr3_nt: TGTGCCAGCGCCTGGGTCGAGACCCAGTACTTC

d_call: TRBD1
j_call: TRBJ2-7
v_call: TRBV18
clone_size: -
cdr3_aa: CASSPFGQGAPYEQYF
cdr3_nt: TGTGCCAGCTCACCTTTCGGACAGGGGGCCCCCTACGAGCAGTACTTC

d_call: -
j_call: TRBJ2-6
v_call: TRBV6-6
clone_size: -
cdr3_aa: CASSLELVGNVLTF
cdr3_nt: TGCGCCAGCAGCTTGGAATTAGTGGGCAACGTCCTGACTTTC

d_call: TRBD2
j_call: TRBJ2-1
v_call: TRBV7-9
clone_size: many
cdr3_aa: CASSLTTGLAGGNEQFF
cdr3_nt: TGTGCCAGCAGCCTTACCACTGGACTAGCGGGGGGGAATGAGCAGTTCTTC

d_call: -
j_call: TRBJ2-2
v_call: TRBV7-8
clone_size: few
cdr3_aa: CASSAASFTGELFF
cdr3_nt: TGTGCCAGCAGCGCTGCCTCTTTCACCGGGGAGCTGTTTTTT

d_call: -
j_call: TRBJ2-2
v_call: TRBV5-6
clone_size: -
cdr3_aa: CASSLAKHLLGELFF
cdr3_nt: TGTGCCAGCAGCTTGGCCAAACACCTATTAGGGGAGCTGTTTTTT

d_call: TRBD2
j_call: TRBJ2-3
v_call: TRBV14
clone_size: few
cdr3_aa: CASSRGLAGTSTDTQYF
cdr3_nt: TGTGCCAGCAGCCGTGGACTAGCGGGGACCAGCACAGATACACAGTATTTT

d_call: -
j_call: TRBJ2-3
v_call: TRBV12-3/TRBV12-4
clone_size: many
cdr3_aa: CASSLGPKDTQYF
cdr3_nt: TGTGCCAGCAGTTTAGGGCCGAAAGATACGCAGTATTTT

d_call: -
j_call: TRBJ1-5
v_call: TRBV12-3/TRBV12-4
clone_size: few
cdr3_aa: CASSFPGWGPRSQPQHF
cdr3_nt: TGTGCCAGCAGTTTCCCCGGTTGGGGTCCCAGAAGTCAGCCCCAGCATTTT

d_call: TRBD1
j_call: TRBJ2-7
v_call: TRBV20-1
clone_size: -
cdr3_aa: CSARTGIGNEQYF
cdr3_nt: TGCAGTGCTAGGACAGGGATTGGAAACGAGCAGTACTTC

d_call: -
j_call: TRBJ2-2
v_call: TRBV6-2/TRBV6-3
clone_size: few
cdr3_aa: CASEPNRVGTGELFF
cdr3_nt: TGTGCCAGCGAACCCAACAGGGTCGGCACCGGGGAGCTGTTTTTT

d_call: TRBD1
j_call: TRBJ2-3
v_call: TRBV7-9
clone_size: -
cdr3_aa: CASSPRQGDSTDTQYF
cdr3_nt: TGTGCCAGCAGCCCCAGACAGGGGGATAGCACAGATACGCAGTATTTT

d_call: -
j_call: TRBJ2-7
v_call: TRBV6-4
clone_size: -
cdr3_aa: CASSPSGRASYEQYF
cdr3_nt: TGTGCCAGCAGTCCTTCGGGCAGGGCCTCCTACGAGCAGTACTTC

d_call: -
j_call: TRBJ2-3
v_call: TRBV4-3
clone_size: -
cdr3_aa: CASSPIYGDTQYF
cdr3_nt: TGCGCCAGCAGCCCCATATACGGAGATACGCAGTATTTT

d_call: -
j_call: TRBJ2-1
v_call: TRBV20-1
clone_size: many
cdr3_aa: CSARGTRGREQFF
cdr3_nt: TGCAGTGCAAGGGGGACCAGGGGTCGTGAGCAGTTCTTC

d_call: -
j_call: TRBJ2-7
v_call: TRBV28
clone_size: many
cdr3_aa: CASSPSTGAYEQYF
cdr3_nt: TGTGCCAGCAGTCCCTCAACCGGGGCCTACGAGCAGTACTTC

d_call: -
j_call: TRBJ2-5
v_call: TRBV6-5
clone_size: -
cdr3_aa: CAISESSGYRETQYF
cdr3_nt: TGTGCCATCAGTGAGTCCTCGGGGTACCGAGAGACCCAGTACTTC

d_call: -
j_call: TRBJ2-3
v_call: TRBV20-1
clone_size: -
cdr3_aa: CSAIPVAGTARDTQYF
cdr3_nt: TGCAGTGCCATCCCGGTAGCCGGGACCGCTCGAGATACGCAGTATTTT

d_call: TRBD1
j_call: TRBJ2-1
v_call: TRBV5-1
clone_size: many
cdr3_aa: CASSSQQGARNEQFF
cdr3_nt: TGCGCCAGCAGCTCCCAACAGGGGGCGCGGAATGAGCAGTTCTTC

d_call: TRBD2
j_call: TRBJ2-7
v_call: TRBV7-2
clone_size: -
cdr3_aa: CASSRRASGGSSYNEQYF
cdr3_nt: TGTGCCAGCAGCAGAAGGGCTAGCGGGGGGTCCTCCTACAATGAGCAGTACTTC

d_call: -
j_call: TRBJ2-1
v_call: TRBV29-1
clone_size: many
cdr3_aa: CSGGGSSYNEQFF
cdr3_nt: TGCAGCGGGGGGGGCAGCTCCTACAATGAGCAGTTCTTC

d_call: -
j_call: TRBJ2-1
v_call: TRBV2
clone_size: -
cdr3_aa: CASSVQDTNEQFF
cdr3_nt: TGTGCCAGCAGTGTACAGGACACGAATGAGCAGTTCTTC

d_call: TRBD2
j_call: TRBJ2-7
v_call: TRBV6-5
clone_size: many
cdr3_aa: CASSRNRAGGGEQYF
cdr3_nt: TGTGCCAGCAGCCGAAACCGAGCGGGGGGAGGCGAGCAGTACTTC

d_call: -
j_call: TRBJ1-1
v_call: TRBV7-2
clone_size: few
cdr3_aa: CASSFPGQSDTEAFF
cdr3_nt: TGTGCCAGCAGCTTCCCGGGACAATCTGACACTGAAGCTTTCTTT

d_call: -
j_call: TRBJ2-1
v_call: TRBV6-5
clone_size: -
cdr3_aa: CASSYSPGTGRRNIQFF
cdr3_nt: TGTGCCAGCAGTTACTCTCCCGGGACCGGTCGTAGGAACATTCAGTTCTTC

d_call: -
j_call: TRBJ2-3
v_call: TRBV6-5
clone_size: once
cdr3_aa: CASSYSMGGADTQYF
cdr3_nt: TGTGCCAGCAGTTACTCGATGGGAGGAGCGGATACGCAGTATTTT

d_call: -
j_call: TRBJ2-1
v_call: TRBV4-1
clone_size: -
cdr3_aa: CASSQGRGTAYNEQFF
cdr3_nt: TGCGCCAGCAGCCAAGGGAGGGGGACCGCCTACAATGAGCAGTTCTTC

d_call: TRBD2
j_call: TRBJ2-2
v_call: TRBV9
clone_size: -
cdr3_aa: CASSVGGQRGGAGELFF
cdr3_nt: TGTGCCAGCAGCGTAGGGGGCCAGCGGGGGGGCGCCGGGGAGCTGTTTTTT

d_call: -
j_call: TRBJ2-6
v_call: TRBV5-1
clone_size: many
cdr3_aa: CASSLGGTGANVLTF
cdr3_nt: TGTGCCAGCAGCTTAGGTGGGACTGGGGCCAACGTCCTGACTTTC

d_call: TRBD1
j_call: TRBJ1-2
v_call: TRBV14
clone_size: -
cdr3_aa: CASSQGLGQGADGYTF
cdr3_nt: TGTGCCAGCAGCCAGGGCTTGGGACAGGGGGCGGATGGCTACACCTTC

d_call: TRBD2
j_call: TRBJ2-3
v_call: TRBV2
clone_size: few
cdr3_aa: CASSEWGSGDTQYF
cdr3_nt: TGTGCCAGCAGTGAATGGGGTAGCGGGGATACGCAGTATTTT

d_call: TRBD2
j_call: TRBJ2-1
v_call: TRBV7-2
clone_size: many
cdr3_aa: CASSPGGHRAGSHEQFF
cdr3_nt: TGTGCCAGCAGCCCGGGGGGGCACAGGGCTGGGAGCCATGAGCAGTTCTTC

d_call: TRBD2
j_call: TRBJ2-5
v_call: TRBV10-3
clone_size: few
cdr3_aa: CAIRAGEEQYF
cdr3_nt: TGTGCCATCCGTGCGGGGGAGGAGCAGTACTTC

d_call: TRBD1
j_call: TRBJ2-7
v_call: TRBV2
clone_size: few
cdr3_aa: CASRVRDRAYEQYF
cdr3_nt: TGTGCCAGCAGAGTTCGGGACAGGGCATACGAGCAGTACTTC

d_call: TRBD1
j_call: TRBJ2-7
v_call: TRBV28
clone_size: many
cdr3_aa: CASSSGQGAEQYF
cdr3_nt: TGTGCCAGCAGTTCCGGACAGGGGGCCGAGCAGTACTTC

d_call: -
j_call: TRBJ1-1
v_call: TRBV6-1
clone_size: few
cdr3_aa: CASSERQALSNTEAFF
cdr3_nt: TGTGCCAGCAGTGAACGACAGGCGCTATCGAACACTGAAGCTTTCTTT

d_call: TRBD1
j_call: TRBJ1-2
v_call: TRBV12-3/TRBV12-4
clone_size: -
cdr3_aa: CASSSLDRGPGYTF
cdr3_nt: TGTGCCAGCAGTTCACTCGACAGGGGGCCTGGCTACACCTTC

d_call: -
j_call: TRBJ2-2
v_call: TRBV29-1
clone_size: many
cdr3_aa: CSVRQDLRPNTGELFF
cdr3_nt: TGCAGCGTGCGACAGGACCTGCGCCCGAACACCGGGGAGCTGTTTTTT

d_call: -
j_call: TRBJ2-1
v_call: TRBV20-1
clone_size: once
cdr3_aa: CSARRAGTPYNEQFF
cdr3_nt: TGCAGTGCTAGGCGGGCAGGGACCCCCTACAATGAGCAGTTCTTC

d_call: -
j_call: TRBJ2-7
v_call: TRBV20-1
clone_size: many
cdr3_aa: CSACRWGEQYF
cdr3_nt: TGCAGTGCTTGTCGCTGGGGCGAGCAGTACTTC

d_call: TRBD1
j_call: TRBJ1-6
v_call: TRBV20-1
clone_size: -
cdr3_aa: CSANRGRSSYNSPLHF
cdr3_nt: TGCAGTGCTAACAGGGGAAGGAGCTCCTATAATTCACCCCTCCACTTT

d_call: TRBD1
j_call: TRBJ2-3
v_call: TRBV6-1
clone_size: many
cdr3_aa: CASSGGTGTDTQYF
cdr3_nt: TGTGCCAGCAGTGGAGGGACAGGCACAGATACGCAGTATTTT

d_call: TRBD1
j_call: TRBJ1-5
v_call: TRBV15
clone_size: -
cdr3_aa: CATSEGTGGQPQHF
cdr3_nt: TGTGCCACCAGCGAGGGGACAGGGGGCCAGCCCCAGCATTTT

d_call: -
j_call: TRBJ2-5
v_call: TRBV12-3/TRBV12-4
clone_size: many
cdr3_aa: CASSGQNEETQYF
cdr3_nt: TGTGCCAGCAGTGGACAGAATGAAGAGACCCAGTACTTC

d_call: TRBD2
j_call: TRBJ2-7
v_call: TRBV6-5
clone_size: -
cdr3_aa: CASSSSGKAYEQYF
cdr3_nt: TGTGCCAGCAGTAGTAGCGGGAAGGCCTACGAGCAGTACTTC

d_call: -
j_call: TRBJ1-1
v_call: TRBV2
clone_size: few
cdr3_aa: CASIRTAENTEAFF
cdr3_nt: TGTGCCAGCATCCGGACCGCGGAGAACACTGAAGCTTTCTTT

d_call: TRBD2
j_call: TRBJ2-1
v_call: TRBV24-1
clone_size: -
cdr3_aa: CATSDPTSGGALSNEQFF
cdr3_nt: TGTGCCACCAGTGATCCGACTAGCGGGGGGGCCCTGAGCAATGAGCAGTTCTTC

d_call: TRBD1
j_call: TRBJ1-2
v_call: TRBV20-1
clone_size: many
cdr3_aa: CSARVSGGQVQGSFGYTF
cdr3_nt: TGCAGTGCTAGAGTATCCGGGGGACAGGTTCAAGGGAGCTTTGGCTACACCTTC

d_call: -
j_call: TRBJ2-5
v_call: TRBV11-3
clone_size: many
cdr3_aa: CASSSGVRLGFQETQYF
cdr3_nt: TGTGCCAGCAGCTCAGGGGTGCGCCTGGGCTTTCAAGAGACCCAGTACTTC

d_call: TRBD2
j_call: TRBJ2-5
v_call: TRBV4-2
clone_size: -
cdr3_aa: CASSQDRGGQKTQYF
cdr3_nt: TGTGCCAGCAGCCAAGATCGGGGGGGCCAAAAGACCCAGTACTTC

d_call: TRBD1
j_call: TRBJ1-6
v_call: TRBV27
clone_size: few
cdr3_aa: CAGSLQGWSYNSPLHF
cdr3_nt: TGTGCCGGCAGTTTACAGGGGTGGTCCTATAATTCACCCCTCCACTTT

d_call: TRBD1
j_call: TRBJ2-1
v_call: TRBV7-2
clone_size: many
cdr3_aa: CASSLNQGAEGQFF
cdr3_nt: TGTGCCAGCAGCTTAAATCAGGGGGCGGAGGGGCAGTTCTTC

d_call: -
j_call: TRBJ2-4
v_call: TRBV3-1
clone_size: -
cdr3_aa: CASSQDYYKQYF
cdr3_nt: TGTGCCAGCAGCCAAGATTACTATAAACAGTACTTC

d_call: -
j_call: TRBJ1-2
v_call: TRBV7-2
clone_size: many
cdr3_aa: CASSPTGRADGYTF
cdr3_nt: TGTGCCAGCAGCCCGACGGGCCGGGCGGACGGCTACACCTTC

d_call: -
j_call: TRBJ1-2
v_call: TRBV12-3/TRBV12-4
clone_size: -
cdr3_aa: CASSPGYVAYYGNTF
cdr3_nt: TGTGCCAGCAGCCCCGGGTACGTCGCCTACTATGGCAACACCTTC